This T cell receptor beta chain was found in a study of molecular identifiers for immune sequencing clone quantification. Via MiXCR, TCRdb re-called the PCR reads, giving one row per CDR3 protein. Of hundreds of thousands of distinct CDR3 sequences detected, about 22% appear once; the ten largest clones hold about 0.74%. The ends lost 7 bases at V and 5 bases at J; junction bases unmatched: 7. CDR1 and CDR2 (germline): SGDLS, YYNGEE. The CDR3 is made up of 16 amino acids. Each library that profiled naive CD8 cells came from about 20,000 to 1,000,000 sorted cells with 10%, 30% or 50% RNA. A CD8+CD4-CCR7+CD45RA+ gate was used to sort naive CD8 T cells. Findings and limits, study-wide: Under 1% of molecules in naive cells, but over 98% of effector molecules, belonged to clones above 20 RNA copies. Shared barcodes on identical TCR molecules could underestimate the sizes of highly expanded clones.

In the case of this clonotype: Antigen: not known. The conserved final phenylalanine or tryptophan is absent from the CDR3, which likely points to a read error.

The rearrangement joins TRBV9 to TRBJ2-6; 12 bases align to TRBD1. The sequence was obtained from a human donor in good health. Some libraries in this study had Jurkat cell RNA spiked in. Specimen: naive CD8+ T cells from blood, with Jurkat cell RNA spiked in. As for subset: FACS-sorted CD8+CD4-CCR7+CD45RA+ naive T cells. CDR3 sequence (DNA): TGTGCCAGCGGCGGGACAGGGGGCGATTGGGCCAACGTCCTGACTCTC. Translated: CASGGTGGDWANVLTL.